The 31 T cell receptor beta chains listed next were all sequenced from one sample in a study of blood T cell repertoires in COVID-19. Only in-frame clones appear in the TCRdb table, and some are missing; sequencing was by immunoSEQ multiplex PCR. The sample lists a few hundred thousand clones, approximately 90% occurring once. Sequenced material: peripheral blood. The source is a woman aged 60 to 75 with COVID-19, enrolled during active disease.

The rearrangement links TRBV4-2 to TRBJ2-3; 14 bases line up with TRBD2. Unmatched junction bases numbered 6, after V lost 3 bases and J lost 1 base. The CDR3 contains 18 residues. The germline gives CDR1 LGHNA, CDR2 YNFKEQ. The CDR3 DNA follows: TGTGCCAGCAGCCAGACTAGCGGGGGGGCCGGTCGCACAGATACGCAGTATTTT. It encodes CASSQTSGGAGRTDTQYF.

This chain joins TRBV6-5 and TRBJ1-2; no clear D gene. This CDR3 region has 14 residues. With 6 bases removed from V and 6 bases from J, the gap between germline ends came to 17 bases. From germline, CDR1 is MNHEY and CDR2 SVGAGI. The CDR3 here is CASRKTVSTDGYTF. CDR3 sequence (DNA): TGTGCCAGCAGGAAAACAGTTAGTACGGATGGCTACACCTTC.

The chain links TRBV4-2 to TRBJ2-1; possible D gene TRBD2, 5 bases. The V gene's germline CDR1 is LGHNA and CDR2 YNFKEQ. Trimming stripped 2 bases from V and 10 bases from J, with 18 bases between. The CDR3 is 15 amino acids. The CDR3 reads CASSQTGLHLEEQFF. CDR3 nucleotides: TGTGCCAGCAGCCAAACTGGACTGCATTTGGAAGAGCAGTTCTTC.

J is TRBJ1-4 and V is TRBV3-1 (or the pseudogene TRBV3-2), with D possibly matching TRBD1 (6 bases). There are 16 residues in the CDR3. The V and J ends lost 4 bases and 4 bases respectively, with 16 bases between them. The germline V gene has CDR1 LGHDT and CDR2 YNNKEL (reference sequence). This CDR3 is CASSPSGAGVNEKLFF. The CDR3 bases are TGTGCCAGCAGCCCCTCTGGGGCAGGGGTTAATGAAAAACTGTTTTTT.

The chain has TRBV6-4 and TRBJ2-3; D gene uncertain. The germline CDR1 and CDR2 sequences are MRHNA and SNTAGT. The CDR3 is made up of 10 amino acids. Trimming pared 4 bases from V and 8 bases from J, leaving 4 bases between. The CDR3 region has the DNA TGTGCCAGCAGTGGCGGTACGCAGTATTTT. It is translated as CASSGGTQYF.

The V gene is TRBV19, the J gene TRBJ1-3; D perhaps matches TRBD1 (6 bases). The CDR3 is 16 residues long. Germline V gene lookup returns CDR1 LNHDA and CDR2 SQIVND (reference sequence). The V end was cut by 7 bases, the J end by 0 bases, with 16 bases between. CDR3 region: CASTYGQKLSGNTIYF. The CDR3 DNA reads as TGTGCCAGTACCTATGGACAGAAGCTCTCTGGAAACACCATATATTTT.

V and J are TRBV5-4 and TRBJ1-2, with a possible D match to TRBD1 (6 bases). Trimming stripped 5 bases from V and 0 bases from J, with 11 bases between. The germline V gene has CDR1 SGHNT and CDR2 YYREEE (reference sequence). The CDR3 spans 14 residues. The CDR3 region is CASSRTASNYGYTF. The CDR3 coding sequence is TGTGCCAGCAGTAGGACAGCCTCTAACTATGGCTACACCTTC.

The chain employs TRBV18 and TRBJ1-6, with 7 bases aligning to TRBD1. Germline CDR1 and CDR2: KGHSH and LQKENI. The V gene end was trimmed by 4 bases and the J gene end by 4 bases; junction bases not matched to a gene: 4. The CDR3 is made up of 15 amino acids. CDR3 protein: CASSLAGQYNSPLHF. CDR3 coding DNA: TGTGCCAGCTCACTTGCGGGACAGTATAATTCACCCCTCCACTTT.

The V and J genes are TRBV5-1 and TRBJ1-2, with a possible D match to TRBD1 (6 bases). This CDR3 region has 14 residues. V shed 4 bases and J shed 0 bases, with 10 bases lying between them. In germline, CDR1 is SGHRS, CDR2 YFSETQ. The CDR3 nucleotides read TGCGCCAGCAGCCCAGGGGATACTAACTATGGCTACACCTTC. This encodes CASSPGDTNYGYTF.

This chain uses TRBV7-9 with TRBJ2-3, with D possibly being TRBD2 (7 bases). The CDR3 length is 15 residues. In germline, CDR1 is SEHNR, CDR2 FQNEAQ (reference sequence). V dropped 5 bases and J dropped 0 bases, with 12 bases sitting between them. CDR3 nucleotide sequence: TGTGCCAGCAGCGTACGGGGGGCGAGCACAGATACGCAGTATTTT. This translates into CASSVRGASTDTQYF.

The chain is built from TRBV7-6 and TRBJ1-1; D is ambiguous. Germline V gene lookup returns CDR1 SGHVS and CDR2 FNYEAQ. The V end lost 3 bases, the J end lost 1 base, and 6 bases lay between the germline ends. This CDR3 contains 13 residues. CDR3 in amino acids: CASSFTANTEAFF. The CDR3 DNA follows: TGTGCCAGCAGCTTTACAGCGAACACTGAAGCTTTCTTT.

The chain couples TRBV6-6 to TRBJ1-4; no reliable D call. Deletions cut 8 bases from V and 8 bases from J, with 6 bases between. In germline, CDR1 is MNHNY, CDR2 SVGAGI (reference sequence). The CDR3 contains 10 residues. The CDR3 nucleotides read TGTGCCAGCGGGGAGGAAAAACTGTTTTTT. This sequence encodes CASGEEKLFF.

The chain combines TRBV5-6 with TRBJ1-2, with a weak D call TRBD1 (5 bases). CDR1 is SGHDT, CDR2 YYEEEE, per germline. The CDR3 covers 14 residues. The V end lost 0 bases, the J end lost 3 bases, and 9 bases lay between the germline ends. The CDR3 loop is CASSLEQVHYGYTF. The CDR3 DNA follows: TGTGCCAGCAGCTTGGAACAGGTCCACTATGGCTACACCTTC. Supplemented by reference TRBV5-6 and TRBJ1-2, the full variable domain reads DAGVTQSPTHLIKTRGQQVTLRCSPKSGHDTVSWYQQALGQGPQFIFQYYEEEERQRGNFPDRFSGHQFPNYSSELNVNALLLGDSALYLCASSLEQVHYGYTFGSGTRLTVV.

This CDR3 reads CASSETTGGYQPQHF. The CDR3 nucleotides are TGTGCCAGCTCGGAAACTACAGGGGGGTATCAGCCCCAGCATTTT. The chain employs TRBV18 and TRBJ1-5, with 8 nucleotides matching TRBD1. Looked up from germline, CDR1 is KGHSH and CDR2 is LQKENI. CDR3 length equals 15 residues. V was pared by 6 bases and J by 5 bases, with 9 bases of the junction left unmatched.

V usage is TRBV7-6 and J usage is TRBJ2-2; no reliable D call. Germline CDR1 reads SGHVS; CDR2 reads FNYEAQ. This CDR3 has 12 amino acids. V lost 6 bases, J lost 6 bases, and 8 bases lay in between. CDR3 loop: CASRVAAGELFF. In DNA form, the CDR3 reads TGTGCCAGCAGGGTGGCGGCCGGGGAGCTGTTTTTT.

J is TRBJ1-4 and V is TRBV19; tentative D call: TRBD1 (5 bases). The CDR3 consists of 15 residues. Trimming pared 6 bases from V and 8 bases from J, leaving 19 bases between. The V gene's germline CDR1 is LNHDA and CDR2 SQIVND (reference sequence). CDR3 protein: CASRVLGRGEEKLFF. CDR3 DNA sequence: TGTGCCAGTAGGGTCTTGGGGCGAGGAGAAGAAAAACTGTTTTTT.

V and J are TRBV5-4 and TRBJ1-1, with D possibly being TRBD1 (5 bases). The germline gives CDR1 SGHNT, CDR2 YYREEE (reference sequence). This CDR3 contains 13 residues. V shed 3 bases and J shed 4 bases, with 10 bases lying between them. The DNA for the CDR3 is TGTGCCAGCAGCTGGGGAGGGGTCACTGAAGCTTTCTTT. Protein sequence: CASSWGGVTEAFF.

This chain connects TRBV11-2 to TRBJ2-2; a weak D match, TRBD1 (6 bases). Deletions cut 5 bases from V and 3 bases from J, with 13 bases between. CDR3 length equals 15 residues. Looked up from germline, CDR1 is SGHAT and CDR2 is FQNNGV. The DNA of the CDR3 is TGTGCCAGCAGCCACAGGGTTCGCGACACCGGGGAGCTGTTTTTT. It yields the protein CASSHRVRDTGELFF.

This chain uses TRBV6-5 with TRBJ2-1, with D possibly being TRBD2 (6 bases). Germline assignment: CDR1 MNHEY and CDR2 SVGAGI. This CDR3 contains 15 residues. The ends were cut back, 6 bases at V and 4 bases at J, with 16 bases in the middle. The chain's CDR3 is CASRALAGKYNEQFF. In nucleotides, the CDR3 is TGTGCCAGCAGGGCACTAGCAGGAAAATACAATGAGCAGTTCTTC.

This chain links TRBV19 with TRBJ1-2; 8 bases align to TRBD1. From germline, CDR1 is LNHDA and CDR2 SQIVND (reference sequence). Losses at the gene ends were 5 bases for V and 0 bases for J; bases not matched to a gene: 8. The CDR3 runs 16 residues. The CDR3 protein is CASSPRGTGSNYGYTF. The CDR3, as DNA: TGTGCCAGTAGTCCCCGGGGGACAGGCTCTAACTATGGCTACACCTTC.

Only one count was recorded for this clone. The V call is TRBV5-1, the J call TRBJ1-2, with D tentatively TRBD1 (6 bases). V was cut by 8 bases and J by 5 bases, with 19 bases left in between. Germline V gene lookup returns CDR1 SGHRS and CDR2 YFSETQ. The CDR3 extends over 14 amino acids. The DNA for the CDR3 is TGCGCCAGTTCCCGGGACACCGCATCATATGGCTACACCTTC. Protein product: CASSRDTASYGYTF.

The chain joins TRBV6-4 to TRBJ1-6; 7 nucleotides match TRBD1. Germline V gene sequence: CDR1 MRHNA, CDR2 SNTAGT. The CDR3 totals 14 residues. J lost 6 bases, V lost 5 bases, and 4 bases had no gene match. The CDR3 sequence: CASSPGTANSPLHF. CDR3 nucleotide sequence: TGTGCCAGCAGTCCCGGGACAGCTAATTCACCCCTCCACTTT.

A remark on this clone: In the same sample, other DNA sequences code for this CDR3. The rearrangement joins TRBV5-1 to TRBJ1-3, with D perhaps TRBD1 (5 bases). CDR3 length: 14 residues. Germline CDR1 SGHRS, CDR2 YFSETQ. The germline V and J ends were trimmed by 0 bases and 4 bases, with 8 bases remaining between them. CDR3 nucleotide sequence: TGCGCCAGCAGCTTGGGGTCAGGGGGAAACACCATATATTTT. This encodes CASSLGSGGNTIYF.

The chain is built from TRBV4-1 and TRBJ2-2; D remains ambiguous. Germline CDR1 is MGHRA and CDR2 is YSYEKL. The CDR3 contains 16 residues. V lost 0 bases and J 2 bases, leaving 10 bases between the germline ends. The CDR3 sequence is CASSQDRNRNTGELFF. The DNA for the CDR3 is TGCGCCAGCAGCCAAGATCGAAACAGAAACACCGGGGAGCTGTTTTTT.

This rearrangement joins TRBV7-6 to TRBJ2-1; the match to TRBD2 covers 10 bases. Germline V gene lookup returns CDR1 SGHVS and CDR2 FNYEAQ. The ends lost 10 bases at V and 4 bases at J; junction bases unmatched: 7. CDR3 length: 14 residues. CDR3 DNA: TGTGCCACCCTCAGCGGGGGGGCATACAATGAGCAGTTCTTC. Amino acids: CATLSGGAYNEQFF.

This clone was seen only once. The rearrangement joins TRBV6-4 to TRBJ1-3; possibly TRBD1 for D (6 bases). V shed 4 bases and J shed 0 bases, with 13 bases lying between them. The CDR3 covers 16 residues. Germline loops: CDR1 MRHNA, CDR2 SNTAGT. The CDR3 region has the DNA TGTGCCAGCAGTGGTCACAGGGTGAACTCTGGAAACACCATATATTTT. As protein: CASSGHRVNSGNTIYF.

This chain links TRBV28 with TRBJ1-1, with D possibly matching TRBD1 (5 bases). Trimming shortened V by 5 bases and J by 1 base, and 14 bases separated the two germline ends. CDR1 and CDR2 (germline): MDHEN, SYDVKM. This CDR3 spans 15 amino acids. The CDR3, as DNA: TGTGCCAGCAGTCCTCCGGGGGATTGGAACACTGAAGCTTTCTTT. It specifies CASSPPGDWNTEAFF.

This clone was observed once. This chain connects TRBV9 to TRBJ1-2; 7 bases are a match to TRBD1. CDR3 length: 13 amino acids. Germline V gene data show CDR1 as SGDLS and CDR2 as YYNGEE. Losses at the gene ends were 4 bases for V and 3 bases for J; bases not matched to a gene: 3. The CDR3 region has the DNA TGTGCCAGCAGCAAAGGGACAGACTATGGCTACACCTTC. Its protein product is CASSKGTDYGYTF.

The chain joins TRBV30 to TRBJ1-3, with D possibly being TRBD1 (5 bases). CDR3 length: 13 amino acids. Between the trimmed V and J ends, which lost 8 bases and 0 bases, there was a span of 11 bases. Germline CDR1 reads GTSNPN; CDR2 reads SVGIG (reference sequence). CDR3 sequence (DNA): TGTGCCATCGACAGCTTCTCTGGAAACACCATATATTTT. Protein product: CAIDSFSGNTIYF. Using reference TRBV30 and TRBJ1-3 for the parts outside the CDR3, the full variable domain is SQTIHQWPATLVQPVGSPLSLECTVEGTSNPNLYWYRQAAGRGLQLLFYSVGIGQISSEVPQNLSASRPQDRQFILSSKKLLLSDSGFYLCAIDSFSGNTIYFGEGSWLTVV.

This clone occurred once. The chain has TRBV5-1 and TRBJ2-5; D is ambiguous. The CDR3 extends over 14 amino acids. Trimming left V 2 bases short and J 0 bases short, with 8 bases between. In germline, CDR1 is SGHRS, CDR2 YFSETQ. The CDR3 DNA is TGCGCCAGCAGCTTTGACACGTACCAAGAGACCCAGTACTTC. Protein: CASSFDTYQETQYF. Full variable domain (remainder filled in from reference TRBV5-1 and TRBJ2-5): KAGVTQTPRYLIKTRGQQVTLSCSPISGHRSVSWYQQTPGQGLQFLFEYFSETQRNKGNFPGRFSGRQFSNSRSEMNVSTLELGDSALYLCASSFDTYQETQYFGPGTRLLVL.

The chain uses TRBV7-9 and TRBJ1-6; TRBD1 aligns across 9 bases. Germline loops: CDR1 SEHNR, CDR2 FQNEAQ (reference sequence). V was clipped by 5 bases and J by 0 bases; unmatched bases: 8. This CDR3 region has 18 residues. CDR3 protein: CASSVPGQGSSYNSPLHF. The CDR3 DNA sequence: TGTGCCAGCAGCGTACCGGGACAGGGTAGCTCCTATAATTCACCCCTCCACTTT.